This note documents a single TCR beta chain sequence. The antigen is not known. This entry belongs to a study of vaccination effects on CD4 cells after COVID-19. Method: immunoSEQ multiplex PCR; TCRdb's copy keeps in-frame clones and lacks some. The profile covers about 40,000 clones, with around 71% appearing a single time and 6% to 8.5% taken by the ten largest. The culture ran for less than 12 days, and then CD4+ T cells were isolated. Vaccination of participants consisted of two doses of either the BNT162b2 or mRNA-1273 vaccine. This CDR3 region has 12 residues. The V end lost 3 bases, the J end lost 6 bases, and 5 bases lay between the germline ends.

The rearrangement links TRBV12-3 or TRBV12-4 to TRBJ2-2, with D uncertain. The sample here was CD4+ T cells from PBMCs cultured without peptide, taken after COVID-19 vaccination. The receptor's source is a human donor who received a COVID-19 vaccine. This CDR3 is CASSLIAGELFF. The CDR3 DNA sequence: TGTGCCAGCAGTTTGATTGCCGGGGAGCTGTTTTTT.